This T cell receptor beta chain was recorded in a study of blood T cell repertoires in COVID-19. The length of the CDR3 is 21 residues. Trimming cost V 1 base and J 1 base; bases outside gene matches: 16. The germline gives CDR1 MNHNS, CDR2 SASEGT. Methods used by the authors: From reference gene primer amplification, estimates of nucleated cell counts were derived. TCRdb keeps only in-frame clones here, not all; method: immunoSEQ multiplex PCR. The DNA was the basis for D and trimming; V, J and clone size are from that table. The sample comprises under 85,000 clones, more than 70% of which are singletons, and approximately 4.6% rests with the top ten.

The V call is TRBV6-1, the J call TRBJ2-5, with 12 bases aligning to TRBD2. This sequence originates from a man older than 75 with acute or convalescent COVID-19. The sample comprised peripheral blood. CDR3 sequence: CASSEVSYGTSGSLLQETQYF. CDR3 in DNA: TGTGCCAGCAGTGAAGTTAGCTACGGGACTAGCGGGTCATTGCTCCAAGAGACCCAGTACTTC.